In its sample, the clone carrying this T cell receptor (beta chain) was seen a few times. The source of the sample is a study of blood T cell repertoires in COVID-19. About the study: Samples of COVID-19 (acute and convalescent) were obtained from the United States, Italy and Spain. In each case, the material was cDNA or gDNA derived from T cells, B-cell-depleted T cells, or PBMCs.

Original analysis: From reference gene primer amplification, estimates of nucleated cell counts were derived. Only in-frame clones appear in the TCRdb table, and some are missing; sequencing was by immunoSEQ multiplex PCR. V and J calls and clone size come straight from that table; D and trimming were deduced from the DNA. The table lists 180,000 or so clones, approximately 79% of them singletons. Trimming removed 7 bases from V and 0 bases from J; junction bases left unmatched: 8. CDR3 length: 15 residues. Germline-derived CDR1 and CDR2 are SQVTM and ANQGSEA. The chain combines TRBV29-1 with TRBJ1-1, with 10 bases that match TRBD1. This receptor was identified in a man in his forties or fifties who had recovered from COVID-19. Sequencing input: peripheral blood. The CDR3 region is CSARDRGGVNTEAFF. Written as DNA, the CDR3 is TGCAGCGCCAGGGACAGGGGAGGGGTGAACACTGAAGCTTTCTTT.